This T cell receptor (beta chain) comes out of a study of T cell responses to AZD1222 COVID-19 vaccine. As regards this clone: No antigen is known for it.

Repertoires were generated with immunoSEQ multiplex PCR, while TCRdb's copy carries only in-frame clones and drops some. This sample's clone table lists around 140,000 clones. Trimming left V 2 bases short and J 9 bases short, with 14 bases between. The CDR3 totals 14 residues. Germline-derived CDR1 and CDR2 are MDHEN and SYDVKM. Overall study findings and caveats: Seropositivity was recorded at baseline in only five to seven AZD1222 recipients. A mostly white British donor set with more females was recruited, and clonal diversity was possibly underestimated.

This sequence joins TRBV28 and TRBJ1-5, with D uncertain. Source material: peripheral blood. This clonotype was obtained from an adult in good health. The CDR3 here is CASSLMEVWGPQHF. The CDR3 nucleotides read TGTGCCAGCAGTTTAATGGAAGTATGGGGGCCCCAGCATTTT.